The next 23 T cell receptor beta chains were all read from a single sample in a study of T cell clones after liver transplantation. Clones were read by immunoSEQ multiplex PCR, and TCRdb kept only the in-frame ones, dropping some. The sample has approximately 72,000 clones, roughly nine tenths seen once; the top ten hold approximately 2.4%. The input for sequencing was CD4+ T cells from blood, taken before liver transplant. The receptors come from a human donor who received a liver transplant.

The chain has TRBV4-3 and TRBJ1-5; the match to TRBD1 covers 9 bases. The CDR3 totals 15 residues. The J segment lost 3 bases and the V segment lost 5 bases, leaving 5 bases of the junction unmatched. CDR1 LGHNA and CDR2 YSLEER come from the germline V gene. The CDR3 DNA follows: TGCGCCAGCAGCGCTGACAGGGGGATCAATCAGCCCCAGCATTTT. Its protein is CASSADRGINQPQHF.

The chain recombines TRBV30 with TRBJ2-3; D remains ambiguous. V dropped 2 bases and J dropped 8 bases, with 11 bases sitting between them. The CDR3 is 12 residues long. The germline V gene has CDR1 GTSNPN and CDR2 SVGIG (reference sequence). The CDR3 DNA follows: TGTGCCTGGAGTCCGCTGCATGGTACGCAGTATTTT. This sequence encodes CAWSPLHGTQYF.

DNA for the CDR3: TGTGCCAGCAGTCGGACTCAAAGGAACACTGAAGCTTTCTTT. Translating gives CASSRTQRNTEAFF. The gene calls are TRBV6-5 and TRBJ1-1; D not resolved. CDR1 is MNHEY and CDR2 is SVGAGI in the germline V gene. Trimming removed 5 bases from V and 1 base from J, with 11 bases in between. This CDR3 is 14 amino acids long.

This chain links TRBV19 with TRBJ1-1; 9 positions agree with TRBD1. The trim removed 5 bases at V and 6 bases at J, leaving 7 bases unmatched. Germline CDR1 and CDR2: LNHDA and SQIVND (reference sequence). The CDR3 length is 14 residues. CDR3 DNA: TGTGCCAGTAGTCACCGGGACAGGGCCGCTGAAGCTTTCTTT. Translation: CASSHRDRAAEAFF. The whole variable domain, remainder taken from reference TRBV19 and TRBJ1-1, is DGGITQSPKYLFRKEGQNVTLSCEQNLNHDAMYWYRQDPGQGLRLIYYSQIVNDFQKGDIAEGYSVSREKKESFPLTVTSAQKNPTAFYLCASSHRDRAAEAFFGQGTRLTVV.

The gene calls are TRBV19 and TRBJ2-1; the match to TRBD2 covers 10 bases. V dropped 5 bases and J dropped 5; count of bases not matched to a gene: 6. The length of the CDR3 is 15 residues. The germline gives CDR1 LNHDA, CDR2 SQIVND (reference sequence). Written as DNA, the CDR3 is TGTGCCAGTAGTGGGACTAGCGTTGGGGACAATGAGCAGTTCTTC. Amino acid sequence: CASSGTSVGDNEQFF.

The V gene is TRBV19, the J gene TRBJ1-1; TRBD1 matches at 8 bases. This CDR3 spans 14 amino acids. V shed 8 bases, J shed 1 base, and the junction held 6 bases outside the gene matches. Per germline, CDR1 LNHDA and CDR2 SQIVND (reference sequence). The CDR3 is CASGWTGTNTEAFF. Here the CDR3 DNA reads TGTGCCAGTGGCTGGACAGGGACGAACACTGAAGCTTTCTTT. Based on the CDR3 plus reference TRBV19 and TRBJ1-1, the full variable domain is DGGITQSPKYLFRKEGQNVTLSCEQNLNHDAMYWYRQDPGQGLRLIYYSQIVNDFQKGDIAEGYSVSREKKESFPLTVTSAQKNPTAFYLCASGWTGTNTEAFFGQGTRLTVV.

This chain joins TRBV6-1 and TRBJ2-1; no clear D. Trimming removed 2 bases at V and 9 bases at J, with 14 bases between. This CDR3 is 14 amino acids long. The germline V gene encodes CDR1 MNHNS and CDR2 SASEGT. CDR3 bases: TGTGCCAGCAGTGAACCTAGGAGAGGCGGTGAGCAGTTCTTC. Its protein product is CASSEPRRGGEQFF.

J is TRBJ2-7 and V is TRBV27, with 8 bases that match TRBD1. Germline V gene lookup returns CDR1 MNHEY and CDR2 SMNVEV (reference sequence). The CDR3 sequence is 15 residues long. J was trimmed by 6 bases and V by 6 bases; bases with no gene match: 13. The CDR3: CASSNLPGTGSEQYF. The CDR3 region has the DNA TGTGCCAGCAGCAATCTTCCCGGGACAGGTTCCGAGCAGTACTTC.

This chain joins TRBV7-2 and TRBJ2-1; D remains ambiguous. This CDR3 comprises 14 residues. The ends were cut back, 8 bases at V and 8 bases at J, with 19 bases in the middle. Per germline, CDR1 SGHTA and CDR2 FQGNSA. Here the CDR3 reads CASAKTRSVYEQFF. The CDR3 DNA reads as TGTGCCAGCGCGAAAACCAGGAGTGTGTATGAGCAGTTCTTC. Using reference TRBV7-2 and TRBJ2-1 for the parts outside the CDR3, the full variable domain is GAGVSQSPSNKVTEKGKDVELRCDPISGHTALYWYRQSLGQGLEFLIYFQGNSAPDKSGLPSDRFSAERTGGSVSTLTIQRTQQEDSAVYLCASAKTRSVYEQFFGPGTRLTVL.

The chain combines TRBV5-1 with TRBJ2-7; weak D call: TRBD2 (6 bases). V shed 1 base and J shed 5 bases, with 16 bases lying between them. The germline V gene has CDR1 SGHRS and CDR2 YFSETQ. This CDR3 has 15 residues. The CDR3 coding sequence is TGCGCCAGCAGCTTGCCCCGCGGGATAGTAAACGAGCAGTACTTC. This sequence encodes CASSLPRGIVNEQYF.

This chain uses TRBV5-6 with TRBJ2-7; 14 bases fit TRBD2. This CDR3 is built from 15 residues. V gave up 4 bases and J gave up 0 bases; unmatched junction bases: 0. CDR1 and CDR2 from the germline V gene are SGHDT and YYEEEE. The DNA of the CDR3 is TGTGCCAGCAGCGGGACTAGCGGGAGCTCCTACGAGCAGTACTTC. Encoded protein: CASSGTSGSSYEQYF.

The chain is built from TRBV5-1 and TRBJ2-3, with 12 bases identical to TRBD2. The germline gives CDR1 SGHRS, CDR2 YFSETQ. The ends lost 3 bases at V and 0 bases at J; junction bases unmatched: 2. This CDR3 region has 16 residues. CDR3 bases: TGCGCCAGCAGCTCCGGGACTAGCGGGAGCACAGATACGCAGTATTTT. Translating it yields CASSSGTSGSTDTQYF.

This clone occurred once. V and J are TRBV2 and TRBJ2-7; D is possibly TRBD2 (5 bases). The CDR3 has 13 residues. V lost 8 bases, J lost 3 bases, and 14 bases lay in between. The germline CDR1 and CDR2 sequences are SNHLY and FYNNEI. CDR3 sequence: CASELAANYEQYF. The CDR3 nucleotides read TGTGCCAGCGAGCTAGCAGCTAACTACGAGCAGTACTTC.

This rearrangement joins TRBV10-3 to TRBJ1-1; TRBD1 is a possible D gene (5 bases). V was trimmed by 10 bases and J by 3 bases, leaving 9 bases between them. Germline assignment: CDR1 ENHRY and CDR2 SYGVKD. The length of the CDR3 is 11 residues. CDR3 amino acids: CATREDTEAFF. CDR3 DNA: TGTGCCACCAGGGAAGACACTGAAGCTTTCTTT.

V is TRBV18 and J is TRBJ2-1; D gene uncertain. The CDR3 covers 15 residues. V gave up 4 bases and J gave up 6 bases, with 16 bases separating them. Germline lookup yields CDR1 KGHSH and CDR2 LQKENI. The CDR3 is CASSRDQIASNEQFF. The CDR3 DNA sequence: TGTGCCAGCTCACGAGACCAAATTGCCTCCAATGAGCAGTTCTTC. The complete variable domain, with remaining parts taken from reference TRBV18 and TRBJ2-1, reads NAGVMQNPRHLVRRRGQEARLRCSPMKGHSHVYWYRQLPEEGLKFMVYLQKENIIDESGMPKERFSAEFPKEGPSILRIQQVVRGDSAAYFCASSRDQIASNEQFFGPGTRLTVL.

This chain joins TRBV6-6 and TRBJ1-6; D is unclear. CDR1 and CDR2 (germline): MNHNY, SVGAGI (reference sequence). The V and J ends lost 2 bases and 0 bases respectively, with 8 bases between them. There are 16 residues in the CDR3. The CDR3 protein is CASSYSGSSYNSPLHF. In DNA form, the CDR3 reads TGTGCCAGCAGTTACAGCGGGAGCTCCTATAATTCACCCCTCCACTTT.

This clone was detected once. The chain carries TRBV6-1 and TRBJ2-7; D unclear. The germline V gene encodes CDR1 MNHNS and CDR2 SASEGT. Trimming removed 6 bases from V and 4 bases from J, with 10 bases in between. The CDR3 covers 12 residues. Written as DNA, the CDR3 is TGTGCCAGCAGCCAAGGTGCTTACGAGCAGTACTTC. Translating gives CASSQGAYEQYF.

The chain joins TRBV5-4 to TRBJ2-5, with TRBD1 matching 7 bases. Per the germline V gene, CDR1 is SGHNT and CDR2 is YYREEE (reference sequence). J lost 1 base, V lost 1 base, and 16 bases had no gene match. This CDR3 has 19 amino acids. CDR3 sequence: CASSLSLVGQLTSQETQYF. CDR3 DNA: TGTGCCAGCAGCTTGTCGTTAGTGGGACAGTTAACCTCCCAAGAGACCCAGTACTTC.

This clone showed up just once. V gene TRBV4-3 combines with J gene TRBJ2-5; D possibly corresponds to TRBD2 (6 bases). From germline, CDR1 is LGHNA and CDR2 YSLEER. The ends were cut back, 0 bases at V and 5 bases at J, with 7 bases in the middle. The CDR3 has 13 residues. CDR3 bases: TGCGCCAGCAGCCAAGATCGGGGGGAGACCCAGTACTTC. Amino acids: CASSQDRGETQYF.

CDR3 sequence: CASTLLGGYTEAFF. In DNA, the CDR3 is TGTGCCAGCACCCTCCTGGGTGGGTACACTGAAGCTTTCTTT. The chain employs TRBV28 and TRBJ1-1; D not resolved. In germline, CDR1 is MDHEN, CDR2 SYDVKM. This CDR3 is 14 amino acids long. Trimming removed 7 bases from V and 3 bases from J, with 15 bases in between. Looking up the rest from reference TRBV28 and TRBJ1-1 gives the full variable domain: DVKVTQSSRYLVKRTGEKVFLECVQDMDHENMFWYRQDPGLGLRLIYFSYDVKMKEKGDIPEGYSVSREKKERFSLILESASTNQTSMYLCASTLLGGYTEAFFGQGTRLTVV.

The J gene is TRBJ2-7, the V gene TRBV28, with D possibly being TRBD1 (6 bases). The ends were cut back, 5 bases at V and 4 bases at J, with 21 bases in the middle. The CDR3 consists of 16 residues. The germline V gene has CDR1 MDHEN and CDR2 SYDVKM. The CDR3 coding sequence is TGTGCCAGCAGTACCCCCACTAGGGGGAGAGCTTACGAGCAGTACTTC. This gives the protein CASSTPTRGRAYEQYF.

The sample holds a few counts of this clone. This specimen includes other DNA sequences encoding the same CDR3. The rearrangement links TRBV28 to TRBJ1-2; no firm D call. From germline, CDR1 is MDHEN and CDR2 SYDVKM. V lost 2 bases to trimming and J lost 4 bases, with 5 bases between them. The CDR3 is 12 residues long. The CDR3 DNA reads as TGTGCCAGCAGTTTACGGCTCTATGGCTACACCTTC. This sequence encodes CASSLRLYGYTF.

Here the CDR3 DNA reads TGTGCCAGCAGCTTAGGCTACACCGGGGAGCTGTTTTTT. Translation: CASSLGYTGELFF. The V gene is TRBV11-2, the J gene TRBJ2-2; D remains ambiguous. The CDR3 contains 13 residues. The germline V gene encodes CDR1 SGHAT and CDR2 FQNNGV. The germline V and J ends were trimmed by 1 base and 3 bases, with 3 bases remaining between them.